This passage covers 28 T cell receptor beta chains from one sample sequenced in a study of shared clonotypes between healthy human individuals. It was CD45RO-negative cells, positively selected for CCR7, that made up naive CD8 cells, with terminally differentiated effector memory CD45RA+ cells excluded. TCRdb's table, derived via immunoSEQ multiplex PCR, lists solely in-frame clones and lacks some. The data contain millions of clones, more than 85% of them singletons. The sample taken for sequencing was naive CD8+ T cells from PBMCs. These TCRs come from a man aged 18 to 30 in good health. Some clones in this sample may be carry-over from other donors' samples.

This chain joins TRBV11-2 and TRBJ2-7, with a weak D call TRBD2 (5 bases). This CDR3 has 14 amino acids. The V and J ends lost 5 bases and 5 bases respectively, with 16 bases between them. Germline CDR1 and CDR2: SGHAT and FQNNGV. CDR3 protein: CASSGWTDGNEQYF. CDR3 coding DNA: TGTGCCAGCAGCGGTTGGACTGACGGCAACGAGCAGTACTTC. Combining the CDR3 with reference TRBV11-2 and TRBJ2-7 gives the whole variable domain EAGVAQSPRYKIIEKRQSVAFWCNPISGHATLYWYQQILGQGPKLLIQFQNNGVVDDSQLPKDRFSAERLKGVDSTLKIQPAKLEDSAVYLCASSGWTDGNEQYFGPGTRLTVT.

This clone has only one observation. The same CDR3 can be traced to other DNA sequences in this sample. This chain links TRBV27 with TRBJ2-1; 11 bases are a match to TRBD2. This CDR3 has 16 residues. The ends lost 5 bases at V and 1 base at J; junction bases unmatched: 4. Germline loops: CDR1 MNHEY, CDR2 SMNVEV (reference sequence). CDR3 region: CASSLLAGVSYNEQFF. The CDR3, as DNA: TGTGCCAGCAGTCTACTAGCGGGGGTTTCCTACAATGAGCAGTTCTTC.

The V gene is TRBV5-4, the J gene TRBJ1-2; 7 bases are shared with TRBD1. V was pared by 0 bases and J by 4 bases, with 6 bases of the junction left unmatched. Per the germline V gene, CDR1 is SGHNT and CDR2 is YYREEE (reference sequence). CDR3 length: 15 residues. The CDR3: CASSLERQGGYGYTF. The CDR3 bases are TGTGCCAGCAGCTTGGAGCGGCAGGGGGGCTATGGCTACACCTTC. Looking up the rest from reference TRBV5-4 and TRBJ1-2 gives the full variable domain: ETGVTQSPTHLIKTRGQQVTLRCSSQSGHNTVSWYQQALGQGPQFIFQYYREEENGRGNFPPRFSGLQFPNYSSELNVNALELDDSALYLCASSLERQGGYGYTFGSGTRLTVV.

As regards this clone: The same CDR3 also results from other DNA sequences found in this sample. J is TRBJ2-7 and V is TRBV10-3; no clear D gene. This CDR3 contains 13 residues. V lost 2 bases and J lost 4, with 9 bases in between. CDR1 is ENHRY and CDR2 is SYGVKD in the germline V gene. The CDR3 DNA is TGTGCCATCAGTGAGAGTACAGTTTACGAGCAGTACTTC. Its protein product is CAISESTVYEQYF.

The rearrangement uses TRBV6-6 and TRBJ1-4, with a possible D match to TRBD1 (6 bases). The CDR3 is made up of 13 amino acids. The V end lost 0 bases, the J end lost 13 bases, and 12 bases lay between the germline ends. From germline, CDR1 is MNHNY and CDR2 SVGAGI (reference sequence). The CDR3 protein is CASSYSMDSGLFF. The DNA of the CDR3 is TGTGCCAGCAGTTACTCGATGGACAGTGGACTGTTTTTT.

The genes are TRBV11-2 and TRBJ2-1; unclear D gene. Trimming left V 5 bases short and J 7 bases short, with 12 bases between. The CDR3 has 13 amino acids. The V gene's germline CDR1 is SGHAT and CDR2 FQNNGV. The CDR3 protein is CASSRPLSNEQFF. The CDR3 bases are TGTGCCAGCAGCAGGCCTCTCTCAAATGAGCAGTTCTTC. Based on the CDR3 plus reference TRBV11-2 and TRBJ2-1, the full variable domain is EAGVAQSPRYKIIEKRQSVAFWCNPISGHATLYWYQQILGQGPKLLIQFQNNGVVDDSQLPKDRFSAERLKGVDSTLKIQPAKLEDSAVYLCASSRPLSNEQFFGPGTRLTVL.

The rearrangement joins TRBV4-1 to TRBJ2-7; no clear D gene. This CDR3 has 15 amino acids. Germline V lookup: CDR1 MGHRA, CDR2 YSYEKL. V lost 2 bases and J lost 5, with 16 bases in between. The CDR3 region is CASSQSWGGWDEQYF. Here the CDR3 DNA reads TGCGCCAGCAGCCAATCCTGGGGTGGGTGGGACGAGCAGTACTTC.

The genes are TRBV27 and TRBJ2-7; 7 bases are a match to TRBD1. The junction had 3 bases not matched to a gene; V was cut back by 3 bases and J by 1 base. The CDR3 is 14 amino acids. The germline V gene encodes CDR1 MNHEY and CDR2 SMNVEV (reference sequence). The CDR3: CASSLDRTSYEQYF. The DNA for the CDR3 is TGTGCCAGCAGTTTGGACAGGACTTCCTACGAGCAGTACTTC.

This chain uses TRBV5-1 with TRBJ2-1; D is possibly TRBD1 or TRBD2 (5 bases each). This CDR3 is 15 amino acids long. CDR1 SGHRS and CDR2 YFSETQ come from the germline V gene. V was pared by 1 base and J by 4 bases, with 12 bases between. CDR3 DNA: TGCGCCAGCAGCTTGCGGGGCGAACCATACAATGAGCAGTTCTTC. Translating gives CASSLRGEPYNEQFF.

This chain joins TRBV28 and TRBJ2-6; D is ambiguous. V dropped 6 bases and J dropped 2 bases, with 14 bases sitting between them. This CDR3 contains 16 residues. The germline CDR1 and CDR2 sequences are MDHEN and SYDVKM. The CDR3 region is CASSFRQLPGANVLTF. CDR3 nucleotides: TGTGCCAGCAGCTTTAGGCAGCTCCCTGGGGCCAACGTCCTGACTTTC. Drawing the rest from reference TRBV28 and TRBJ2-6, the complete variable domain is DVKVTQSSRYLVKRTGEKVFLECVQDMDHENMFWYRQDPGLGLRLIYFSYDVKMKEKGDIPEGYSVSREKKERFSLILESASTNQTSMYLCASSFRQLPGANVLTFGAGSRLTVL.

To note about this clone: The same CDR3 also results from other DNA sequences found in this sample. The chain is built from TRBV27 and TRBJ2-2; TRBD1 or TRBD2 may be the D gene (5 bases each). The germline CDR1 and CDR2 sequences are MNHEY and SMNVEV (reference sequence). This CDR3 has 13 residues. Trimming took off 3 bases at V and 4 bases at J, with 6 bases between the two ends. CDR3 nucleotides: TGTGCCAGCAGTTTTGGGGGCACCGGGGAGCTGTTTTTT. Its protein product is CASSFGGTGELFF.

The V and J genes are TRBV18 and TRBJ1-2; the D gene is possibly TRBD1 (5 bases). The V gene lost 6 bases and the J gene lost 8 bases, with 13 bases spanning the gap. The CDR3 has 12 residues. CDR1 and CDR2 (germline): KGHSH, LQKENI. In DNA form, the CDR3 reads TGTGCCAGCTCCCGGGACCCGTGGGGCTACACCTTC. This codes for CASSRDPWGYTF.

V usage is TRBV27 and J usage is TRBJ1-1, with a tentative D call TRBD1 (5 bases). In germline, CDR1 is MNHEY, CDR2 SMNVEV (reference sequence). CDR3 length equals 12 residues. With 11 bases removed from V and 7 bases from J, the gap between germline ends came to 17 bases. The CDR3 spells CASGWGGFEAFF. The CDR3 DNA follows: TGTGCCTCCGGGTGGGGGGGATTTGAAGCTTTCTTT.

CDR3 in DNA: TGTGCCAGCAGTTACCTCACAGGGGCAGAGACCCAGTACTTC. Translation: CASSYLTGAETQYF. The chain carries TRBV6-6 and TRBJ2-5, with 7 bases aligning to TRBD1. Trimming took 2 bases from V and 4 from J; bases not matched to a gene: 4. The CDR3 is 14 amino acids. CDR1 is MNHNY and CDR2 is SVGAGI in the germline V gene (reference sequence).

This chain connects TRBV15 to TRBJ2-3; no reliable D call. The CDR3 consists of 13 residues. Between the trimmed V and J ends, which lost 0 bases and 2 bases, there was a span of 3 bases. Per the germline V gene, CDR1 is LNHNV and CDR2 is YYDKDF (reference sequence). The CDR3 DNA reads as TGTGCCACCAGCAGAGATAACACAGATACGCAGTATTTT. As protein: CATSRDNTDTQYF.

Written as DNA, the CDR3 is TGTGCCAGCAGCTTCCAGGGTTCTACCGGGGAGCTGTTTTTT. It encodes CASSFQGSTGELFF. The chain links TRBV11-2 to TRBJ2-2; D perhaps matches TRBD1 (5 bases). The CDR3 length is 14 residues. Germline V gene lookup returns CDR1 SGHAT and CDR2 FQNNGV. Deletions cut 3 bases from V and 5 bases from J, with 10 bases between.

The rearrangement links TRBV4-1 to TRBJ2-1; 11 nucleotides agree with TRBD2. The germline V gene has CDR1 MGHRA and CDR2 YSYEKL. The ends lost 3 bases at V and 6 bases at J; junction bases unmatched: 7. CDR3 length: 16 residues. CDR3 region: CASSHSPGTSGNEQFF. The CDR3 DNA sequence: TGCGCCAGCAGCCACTCCCCCGGGACTAGCGGCAATGAGCAGTTCTTC.

The rearrangement links TRBV5-4 to TRBJ2-7; possibly TRBD1 for D (5 bases). Germline assignment: CDR1 SGHNT and CDR2 YYREEE (reference sequence). The CDR3 is made up of 14 amino acids. V was shortened by 4 bases and J by 3 bases, with 14 bases between the two germline ends. The CDR3 nucleotides read TGTGCCAGCAGCCCTAACCGCAGGGACTACGAGCAGTACTTC. Translation gives CASSPNRRDYEQYF.

J is TRBJ2-7 and V is TRBV5-1, with D possibly being TRBD1 or TRBD2 (5 bases each). In germline, CDR1 is SGHRS, CDR2 YFSETQ. Trimming left V 2 bases short and J 7 bases short, with 13 bases between. The CDR3 covers 13 residues. CDR3 amino acids: CASSFRDLQEQYF. The CDR3 region has the DNA TGCGCCAGCAGCTTCCGGGACCTCCAGGAGCAGTACTTC.

As for this clone: Other DNA sequences in the sample encode the same CDR3. This chain links TRBV27 with TRBJ1-1; D may be TRBD1 (5 bases). V lost 2 bases and J 1 base, leaving 8 bases between the germline ends. Germline CDR1 and CDR2: MNHEY and SMNVEV (reference sequence). The CDR3 has 14 residues. Here the CDR3 reads CASSLRGSNTEAFF. In DNA form, the CDR3 reads TGTGCCAGCAGTTTAAGGGGCTCGAACACTGAAGCTTTCTTT.

The V call is TRBV13, the J call TRBJ2-7, with 12 bases lining up with TRBD1. CDR3 length: 15 amino acids. J was trimmed by 7 bases and V by 3 bases; bases with no gene match: 7. CDR1 and CDR2 from the germline V gene are PRHDT and FYEKMQ (reference sequence). CDR3 bases: TGTGCCAGCAGCTTCAAGGGACAGGGGGCCTGGGAGCAGTACTTC. Translation gives CASSFKGQGAWEQYF.

Here the CDR3 DNA reads TGTGCCAGCAGCTTAGGCCGTGACGGGGTAGAGACCCAGTACTTC. This translates into CASSLGRDGVETQYF. The gene calls are TRBV7-6 and TRBJ2-5; TRBD2 might be the D (5 bases). Germline V gene sequence: CDR1 SGHVS, CDR2 FNYEAQ. V was pared by 1 base and J by 4 bases, with 13 bases between. This CDR3 contains 15 residues.

This chain uses TRBV6-5 with TRBJ1-1; maybe TRBD1 (5 bases). CDR1 is MNHEY, CDR2 SVGAGI, per germline. This CDR3 has 14 amino acids. V was pared by 2 bases and J by 5 bases, with 12 bases between. The CDR3 DNA follows: TGTGCCAGCAGTTACGACAGTGTGAGGACTGAAGCTTTCTTT. Protein product: CASSYDSVRTEAFF.

The rearrangement uses TRBV6-1 and TRBJ2-7, with a possible D match to TRBD2 (5 bases). Germline loops: CDR1 MNHNS, CDR2 SASEGT. The CDR3 runs to 17 residues. The germline V and J ends were trimmed by 1 base and 4 bases, with 20 bases remaining between them. The CDR3 DNA follows: TGTGCCAGCAGTGAAGGAGGCGGGCCTTTTGTCAAATACGAGCAGTACTTC. Its protein is CASSEGGGPFVKYEQYF.

The V gene is TRBV29-1, the J gene TRBJ2-1; maybe TRBD1 (6 bases). Per the germline V gene, CDR1 is SQVTM and CDR2 is ANQGSEA. The CDR3 contains 14 residues. The V gene lost 4 bases and the J gene lost 8 bases, with 18 bases spanning the gap. DNA for the CDR3: TGCAGCGTTGTGGGGTCGTGGACAGTTTATGAGCAGTTCTTC. Translated: CSVVGSWTVYEQFF.

The J gene is TRBJ1-5, the V gene TRBV27, with a possible D match to TRBD1 (6 bases). V was shortened by 3 bases and J by 2 bases, with 11 bases between the two germline ends. Germline V lookup: CDR1 MNHEY, CDR2 SMNVEV (reference sequence). The CDR3 contains 15 residues. The CDR3 sequence is CASSFVRGGNQPQHF. The CDR3, as DNA: TGTGCCAGCAGTTTTGTCAGGGGCGGCAATCAGCCCCAGCATTTT.

A note on this clone: This specimen includes other DNA sequences encoding the same CDR3. This chain links TRBV27 with TRBJ1-1; D is possibly TRBD1 (6 bases). The V and J ends lost 3 bases and 4 bases respectively, with 12 bases between them. The CDR3 is 14 residues long. From germline, CDR1 is MNHEY and CDR2 SMNVEV (reference sequence). As DNA, the CDR3 is TGTGCCAGCAGTTTGAGACAGGCGGGCACTGAAGCTTTCTTT. It specifies CASSLRQAGTEAFF.

The chain carries TRBV7-2 and TRBJ2-7; the D is unclear. Germline assignment: CDR1 SGHTA and CDR2 FQGNSA. The V and J ends lost 5 bases and 2 bases respectively, with 10 bases between them. This CDR3 is 13 amino acids long. The CDR3 reads CASSPLHPYEQYF. The CDR3 nucleotides read TGTGCCAGCAGCCCCCTTCATCCCTACGAGCAGTACTTC.